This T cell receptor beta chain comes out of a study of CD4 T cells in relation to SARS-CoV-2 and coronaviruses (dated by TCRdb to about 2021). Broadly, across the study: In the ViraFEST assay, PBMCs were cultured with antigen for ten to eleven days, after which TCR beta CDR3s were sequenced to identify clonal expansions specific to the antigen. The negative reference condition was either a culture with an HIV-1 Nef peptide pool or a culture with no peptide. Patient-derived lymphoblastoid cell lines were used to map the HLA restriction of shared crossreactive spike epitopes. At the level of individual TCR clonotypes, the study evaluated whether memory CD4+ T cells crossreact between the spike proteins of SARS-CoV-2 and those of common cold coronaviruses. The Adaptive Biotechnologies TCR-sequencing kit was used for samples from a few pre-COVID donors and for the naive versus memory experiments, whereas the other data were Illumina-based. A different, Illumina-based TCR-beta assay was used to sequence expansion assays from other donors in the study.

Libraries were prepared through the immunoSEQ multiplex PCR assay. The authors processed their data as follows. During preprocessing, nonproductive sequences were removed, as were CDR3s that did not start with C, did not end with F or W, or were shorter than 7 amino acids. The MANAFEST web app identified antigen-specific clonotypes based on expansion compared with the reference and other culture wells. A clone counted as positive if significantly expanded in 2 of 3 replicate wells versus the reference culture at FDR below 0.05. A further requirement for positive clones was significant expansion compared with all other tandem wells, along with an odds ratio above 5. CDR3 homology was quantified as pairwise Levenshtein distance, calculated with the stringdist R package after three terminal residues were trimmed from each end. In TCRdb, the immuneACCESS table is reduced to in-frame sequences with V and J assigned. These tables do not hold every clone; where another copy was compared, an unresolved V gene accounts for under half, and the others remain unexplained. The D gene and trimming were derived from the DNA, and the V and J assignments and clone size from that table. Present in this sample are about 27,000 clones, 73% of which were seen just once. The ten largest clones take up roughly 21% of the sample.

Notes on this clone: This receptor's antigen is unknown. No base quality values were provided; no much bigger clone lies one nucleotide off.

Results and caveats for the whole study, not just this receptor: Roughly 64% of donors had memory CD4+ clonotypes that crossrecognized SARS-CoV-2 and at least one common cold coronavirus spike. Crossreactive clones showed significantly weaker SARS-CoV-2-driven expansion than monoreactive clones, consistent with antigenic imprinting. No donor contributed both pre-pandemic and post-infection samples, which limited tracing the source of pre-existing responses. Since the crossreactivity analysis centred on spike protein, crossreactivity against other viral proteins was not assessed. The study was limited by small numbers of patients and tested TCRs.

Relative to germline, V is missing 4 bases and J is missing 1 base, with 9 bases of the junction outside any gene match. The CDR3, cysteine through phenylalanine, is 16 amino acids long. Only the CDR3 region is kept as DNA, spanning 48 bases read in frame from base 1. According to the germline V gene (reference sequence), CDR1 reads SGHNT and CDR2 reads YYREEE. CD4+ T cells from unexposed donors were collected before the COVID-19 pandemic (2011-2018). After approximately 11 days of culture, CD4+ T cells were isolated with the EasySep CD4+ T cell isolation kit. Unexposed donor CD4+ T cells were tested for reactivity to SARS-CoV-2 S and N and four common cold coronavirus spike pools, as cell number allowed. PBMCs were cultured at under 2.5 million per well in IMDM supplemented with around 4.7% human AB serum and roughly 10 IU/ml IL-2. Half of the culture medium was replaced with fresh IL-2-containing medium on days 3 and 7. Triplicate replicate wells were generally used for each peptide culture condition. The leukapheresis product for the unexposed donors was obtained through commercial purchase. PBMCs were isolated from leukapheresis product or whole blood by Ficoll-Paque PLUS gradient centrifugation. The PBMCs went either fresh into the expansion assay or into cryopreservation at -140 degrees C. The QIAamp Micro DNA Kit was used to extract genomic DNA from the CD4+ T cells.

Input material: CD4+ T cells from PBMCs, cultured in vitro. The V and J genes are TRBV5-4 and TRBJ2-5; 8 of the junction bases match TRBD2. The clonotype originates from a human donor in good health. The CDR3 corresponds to CASSPMGRGAQETQYF. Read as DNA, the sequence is TGTGCCAGCAGCCCCATGGGGCGGGGGGCCCAAGAGACCCAGTACTTC. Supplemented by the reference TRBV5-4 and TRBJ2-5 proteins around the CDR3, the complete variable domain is ETGVTQSPTHLIKTRGQQVTLRCSSQSGHNTVSWYQQALGQGPQFIFQYYREEENGRGNFPPRFSGLQFPNYSSELNVNALELDDSALYLCASSPMGRGAQETQYFGPGTRLLVL.